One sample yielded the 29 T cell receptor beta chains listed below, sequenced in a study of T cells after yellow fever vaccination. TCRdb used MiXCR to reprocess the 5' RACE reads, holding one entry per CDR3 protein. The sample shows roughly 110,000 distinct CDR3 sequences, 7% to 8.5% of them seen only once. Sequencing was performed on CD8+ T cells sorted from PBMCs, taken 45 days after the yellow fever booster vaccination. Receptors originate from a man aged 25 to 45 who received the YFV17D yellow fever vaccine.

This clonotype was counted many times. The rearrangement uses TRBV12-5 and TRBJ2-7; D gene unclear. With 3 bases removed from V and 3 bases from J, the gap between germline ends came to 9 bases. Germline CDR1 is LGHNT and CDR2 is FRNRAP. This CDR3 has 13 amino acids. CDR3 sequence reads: CASGLGGFYEQYF. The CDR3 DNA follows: TGTGCTAGTGGTTTAGGTGGGTTCTACGAGCAGTACTTC.

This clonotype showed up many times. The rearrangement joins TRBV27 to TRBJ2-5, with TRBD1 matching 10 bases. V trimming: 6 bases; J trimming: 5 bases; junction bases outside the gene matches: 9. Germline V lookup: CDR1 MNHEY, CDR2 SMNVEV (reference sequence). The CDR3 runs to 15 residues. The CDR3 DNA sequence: TGTGCCAGCAGCGCCGGGACAGGGGCGTCGGAGACCCAGTACTTC. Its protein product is CASSAGTGASETQYF.

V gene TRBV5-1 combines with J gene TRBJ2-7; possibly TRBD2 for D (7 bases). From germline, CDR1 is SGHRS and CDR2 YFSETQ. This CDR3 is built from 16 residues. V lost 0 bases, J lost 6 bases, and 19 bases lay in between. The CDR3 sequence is CASSLGSGSGGSEQYF. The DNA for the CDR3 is TGCGCCAGCAGCTTGGGGTCGGGTTCGGGGGGCAGCGAGCAGTACTTC.

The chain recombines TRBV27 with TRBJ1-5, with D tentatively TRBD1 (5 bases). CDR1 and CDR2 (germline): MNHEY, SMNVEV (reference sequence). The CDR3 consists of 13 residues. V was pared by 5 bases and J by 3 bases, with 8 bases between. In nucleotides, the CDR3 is TGTGCCAGCAGTAAGGGGTACAATCAGCCCCAGCATTTT. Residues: CASSKGYNQPQHF.

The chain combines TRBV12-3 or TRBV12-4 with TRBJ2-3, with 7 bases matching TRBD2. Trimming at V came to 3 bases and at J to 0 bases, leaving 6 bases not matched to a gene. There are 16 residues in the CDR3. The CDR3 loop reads CASSFREATSTDTQYF. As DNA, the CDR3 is TGTGCCAGCAGTTTTCGGGAGGCCACTAGCACAGATACGCAGTATTTT.

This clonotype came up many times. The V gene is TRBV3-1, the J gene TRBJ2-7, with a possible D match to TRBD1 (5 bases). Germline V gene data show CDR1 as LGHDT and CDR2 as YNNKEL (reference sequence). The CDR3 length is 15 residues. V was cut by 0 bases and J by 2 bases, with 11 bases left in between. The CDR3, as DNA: TGTGCCAGCAGCCAAGATTGGGGCAAGCCCTACGAGCAGTACTTC. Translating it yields CASSQDWGKPYEQYF.

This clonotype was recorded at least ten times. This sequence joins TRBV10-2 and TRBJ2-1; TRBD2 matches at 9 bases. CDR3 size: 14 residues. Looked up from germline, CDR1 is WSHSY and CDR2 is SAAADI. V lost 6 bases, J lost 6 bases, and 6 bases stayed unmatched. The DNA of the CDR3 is TGCGCCAGCAGGGGAACTAGCGGGCTCAATGAGCAGTTCTTC. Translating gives CASRGTSGLNEQFF.

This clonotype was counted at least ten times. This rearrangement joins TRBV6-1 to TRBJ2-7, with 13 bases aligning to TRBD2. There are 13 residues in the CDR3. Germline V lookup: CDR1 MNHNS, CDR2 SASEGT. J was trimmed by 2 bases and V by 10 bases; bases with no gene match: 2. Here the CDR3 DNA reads TGTGCCACCACTAGCGGGAGGGCCTACGAGCAGTACTTC. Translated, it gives CATTSGRAYEQYF.

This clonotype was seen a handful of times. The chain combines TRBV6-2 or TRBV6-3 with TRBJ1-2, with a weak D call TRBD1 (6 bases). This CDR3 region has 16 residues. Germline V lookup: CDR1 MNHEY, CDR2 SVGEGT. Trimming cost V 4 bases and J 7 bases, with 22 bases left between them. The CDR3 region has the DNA TGTGCCAGCAGTTCGGGGGGCAGGGATCGGATCGGTGGCTACACCTTC. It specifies CASSSGGRDRIGGYTF.

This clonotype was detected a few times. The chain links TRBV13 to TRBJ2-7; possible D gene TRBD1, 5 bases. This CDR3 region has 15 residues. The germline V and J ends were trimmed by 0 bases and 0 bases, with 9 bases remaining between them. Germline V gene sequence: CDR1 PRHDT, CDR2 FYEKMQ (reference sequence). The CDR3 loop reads CASSLGGLFSYEQYF. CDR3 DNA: TGTGCCAGCAGCTTAGGGGGGCTCTTCTCCTACGAGCAGTACTTC. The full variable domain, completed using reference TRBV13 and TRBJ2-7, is AAGVIQSPRHLIKEKRETATLKCYPIPRHDTVYWYQQGPGQDPQFLISFYEKMQSDKGSIPDRFSAQQFSDYHSELNMSSLELGDSALYFCASSLGGLFSYEQYFGPGTRLTVT.

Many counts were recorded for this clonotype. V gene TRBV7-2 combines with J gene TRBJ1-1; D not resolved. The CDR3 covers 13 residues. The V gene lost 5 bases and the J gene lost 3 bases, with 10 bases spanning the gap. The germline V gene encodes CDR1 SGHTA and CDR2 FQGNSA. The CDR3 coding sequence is TGTGCCAGCAGCCTCATCGTGGACACTGAAGCTTTCTTT. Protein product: CASSLIVDTEAFF.

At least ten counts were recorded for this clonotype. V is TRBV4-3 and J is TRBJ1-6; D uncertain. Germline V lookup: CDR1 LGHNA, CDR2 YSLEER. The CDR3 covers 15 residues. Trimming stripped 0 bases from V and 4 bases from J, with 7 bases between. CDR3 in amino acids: CASSQERGYNSPLHF. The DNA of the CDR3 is TGCGCCAGCAGCCAAGAGCGGGGATATAATTCACCCCTCCACTTT.

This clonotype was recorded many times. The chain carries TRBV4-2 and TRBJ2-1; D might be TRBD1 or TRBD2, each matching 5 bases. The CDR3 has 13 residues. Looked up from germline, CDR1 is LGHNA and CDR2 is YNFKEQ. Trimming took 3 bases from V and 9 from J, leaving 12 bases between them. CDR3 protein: CASSQGERGEQFF. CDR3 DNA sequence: TGTGCCAGCAGCCAGGGGGAGAGAGGTGAGCAGTTCTTC.

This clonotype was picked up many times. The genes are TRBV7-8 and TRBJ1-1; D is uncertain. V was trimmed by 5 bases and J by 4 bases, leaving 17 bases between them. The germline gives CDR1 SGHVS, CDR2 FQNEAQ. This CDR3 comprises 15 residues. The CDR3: CASSLLWLLSTEAFF. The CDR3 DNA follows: TGTGCCAGCAGCCTTTTATGGCTCCTAAGCACTGAAGCTTTCTTT.

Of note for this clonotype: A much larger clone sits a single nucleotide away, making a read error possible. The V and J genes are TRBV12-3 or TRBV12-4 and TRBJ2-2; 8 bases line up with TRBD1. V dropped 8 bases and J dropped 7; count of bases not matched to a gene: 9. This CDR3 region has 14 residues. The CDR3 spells CASVTGDMVGELFF. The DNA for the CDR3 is TGTGCCAGCGTGACAGGGGACATGGTCGGGGAGCTGTTTTTT.

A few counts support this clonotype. The CDR3 bases are TGTGCCAGCAGCCAAGATCGGGGGGTTTGGACCCAGTACTTC. It translates to CASSQDRGVWTQYF. The V gene is TRBV14, the J gene TRBJ2-5, with TRBD2 matching 7 bases. The CDR3 is 14 amino acids. With 0 bases clipped from V and 7 bases from J, the junction kept 5 bases outside the gene matches. In germline, CDR1 is SGHDN, CDR2 FVKESK.

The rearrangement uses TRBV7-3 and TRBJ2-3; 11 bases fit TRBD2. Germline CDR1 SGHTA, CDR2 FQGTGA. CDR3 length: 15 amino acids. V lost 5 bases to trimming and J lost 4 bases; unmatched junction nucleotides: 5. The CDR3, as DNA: TGTGCCAGCAGCAAACTAGCGGGAGTGGCAGATACGCAGTATTTT. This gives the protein CASSKLAGVADTQYF.

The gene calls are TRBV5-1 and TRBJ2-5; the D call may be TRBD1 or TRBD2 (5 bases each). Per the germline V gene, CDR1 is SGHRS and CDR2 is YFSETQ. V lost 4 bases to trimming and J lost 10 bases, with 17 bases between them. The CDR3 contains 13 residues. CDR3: CASSTDGALSQYF. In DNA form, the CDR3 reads TGCGCCAGCAGCACGGACGGGGCCTTGAGCCAGTACTTC.

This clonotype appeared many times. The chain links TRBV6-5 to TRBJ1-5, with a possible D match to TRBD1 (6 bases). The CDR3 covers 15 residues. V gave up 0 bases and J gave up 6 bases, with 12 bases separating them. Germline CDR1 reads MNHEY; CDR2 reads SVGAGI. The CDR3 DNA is TGTGCCAGCAGTTACTCGGGGGACAATAGTCAGCCCCAGCATTTT. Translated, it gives CASSYSGDNSQPQHF.

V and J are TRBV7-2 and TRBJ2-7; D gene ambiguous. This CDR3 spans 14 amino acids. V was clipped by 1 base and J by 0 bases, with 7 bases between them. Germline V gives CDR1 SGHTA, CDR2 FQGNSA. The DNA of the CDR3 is TGTGCCAGCAGCTTAGATCAGCGCTCCTACGAGCAGTACTTC. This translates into CASSLDQRSYEQYF.

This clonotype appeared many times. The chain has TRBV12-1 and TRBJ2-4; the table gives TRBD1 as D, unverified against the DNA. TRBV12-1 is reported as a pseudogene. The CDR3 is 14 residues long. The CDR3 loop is CASTCPVVKNIQYF. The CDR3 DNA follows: TGTGCCAGCACCTGCCCGGTGGTCAAAAACATTCAGTACTTC.

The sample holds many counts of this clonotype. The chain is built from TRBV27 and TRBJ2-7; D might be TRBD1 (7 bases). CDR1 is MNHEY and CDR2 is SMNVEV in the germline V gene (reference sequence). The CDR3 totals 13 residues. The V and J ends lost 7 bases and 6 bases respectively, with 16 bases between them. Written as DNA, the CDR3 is TGTGCCAGCATGGACGGGACAGCGGGCGAGCAGTACTTC. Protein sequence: CASMDGTAGEQYF.

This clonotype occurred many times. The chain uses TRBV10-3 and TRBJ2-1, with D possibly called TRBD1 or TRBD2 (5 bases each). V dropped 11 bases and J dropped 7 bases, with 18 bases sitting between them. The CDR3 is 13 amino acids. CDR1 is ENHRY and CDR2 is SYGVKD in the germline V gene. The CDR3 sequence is CALKGTPPNEQFF. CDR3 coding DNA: TGTGCCCTAAAGGGGACCCCCCCTAATGAGCAGTTCTTC.

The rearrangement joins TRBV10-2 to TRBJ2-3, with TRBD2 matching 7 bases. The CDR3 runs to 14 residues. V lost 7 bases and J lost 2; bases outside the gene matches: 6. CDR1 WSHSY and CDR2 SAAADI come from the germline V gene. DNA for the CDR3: TGCGCCAGCACAACTAGCGCATACACAGATACGCAGTATTTT. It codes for CASTTSAYTDTQYF.

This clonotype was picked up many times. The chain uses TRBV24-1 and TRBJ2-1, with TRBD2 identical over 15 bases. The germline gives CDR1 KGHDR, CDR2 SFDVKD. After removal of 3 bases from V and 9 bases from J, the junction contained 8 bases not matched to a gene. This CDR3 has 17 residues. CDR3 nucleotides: TGTGCCACCAGTGATAATGGACTAGCGGGAGGGCCGCCTGAGCAGTTCTTC. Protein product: CATSDNGLAGGPPEQFF.

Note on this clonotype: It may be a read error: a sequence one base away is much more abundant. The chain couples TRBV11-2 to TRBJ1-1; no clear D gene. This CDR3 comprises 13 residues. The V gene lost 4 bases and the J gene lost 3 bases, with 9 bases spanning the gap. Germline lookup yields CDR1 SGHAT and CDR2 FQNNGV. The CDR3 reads CASSSETHTEAFF. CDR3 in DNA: TGTGCCAGCAGCTCAGAGACGCACACTGAAGCTTTCTTT.

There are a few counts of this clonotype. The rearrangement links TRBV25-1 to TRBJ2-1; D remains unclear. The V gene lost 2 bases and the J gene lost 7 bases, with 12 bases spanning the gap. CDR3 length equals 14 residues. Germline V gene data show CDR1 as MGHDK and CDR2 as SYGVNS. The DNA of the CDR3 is TGTGCCAGCAGTGAAACCGATTTTCAGAATGAGCAGTTCTTC. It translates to CASSETDFQNEQFF.

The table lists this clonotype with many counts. CDR3 amino acids: CASSQTSGRDYEQYF. The CDR3, as DNA: TGTGCCAGCAGCCAGACTAGCGGGAGAGACTACGAGCAGTACTTC. This chain uses TRBV7-8 with TRBJ2-7; 12 bases map to TRBD2. CDR1 is SGHVS, CDR2 FQNEAQ, per germline. This CDR3 is built from 15 residues. The trim removed 5 bases at V and 3 bases at J, leaving 5 bases unmatched. The full variable domain, in which reference TRBV7-8 and TRBJ2-7 provide the parts outside the CDR3, is GAGVSQSPRYKVAKRGQDVALRCDPISGHVSLFWYQQALGQGPEFLTYFQNEAQLDKSGLPSDRFFAERPEGSVSTLKIQRTQQEDSAVYLCASSQTSGRDYEQYFGPGTRLTVT.

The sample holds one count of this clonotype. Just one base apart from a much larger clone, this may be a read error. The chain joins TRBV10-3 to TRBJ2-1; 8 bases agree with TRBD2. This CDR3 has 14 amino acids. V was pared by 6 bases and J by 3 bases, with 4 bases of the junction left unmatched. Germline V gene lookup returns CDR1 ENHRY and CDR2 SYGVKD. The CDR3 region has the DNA TGTGCCATCAGACTAGCGGACGGCTACAATGAGCAGTTCTTC. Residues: CAIRLADGYNEQFF.